The 8 T cell receptor beta chains given below trace back to one sample, sequenced in a study of blood T cell repertoires in COVID-19. The repertoire was sequenced with immunoSEQ multiplex PCR; TCRdb's copy has only in-frame clones and lacks some. The sample consists of some 100,000 clones, about nine tenths of them appearing once. The sequencing input was peripheral blood. The receptors originated from a man between 45 and 60 years old with active COVID-19.

The chain has TRBV15 and TRBJ2-1; TRBD2 aligns across 11 bases. This CDR3 region has 18 residues. With V trimmed by 3 bases and J by 3 bases, 10 bases remained unmatched. Germline assignment: CDR1 LNHNV and CDR2 YYDKDF (reference sequence). The CDR3: CATSSSLLAGALYNEQFF. DNA for the CDR3: TGTGCCACCAGCAGCTCCCTACTAGCGGGAGCGCTCTACAATGAGCAGTTCTTC.

V gene TRBV9 combines with J gene TRBJ2-7; weak D call: TRBD2 (5 bases). The CDR3 has 13 residues. The V end lost 0 bases, the J end lost 6 bases, and 10 bases lay between the germline ends. Germline CDR1 reads SGDLS; CDR2 reads YYNGEE. CDR3 loop: CASSVAVEGEQYF. DNA for the CDR3: TGTGCCAGCAGCGTAGCGGTCGAGGGCGAGCAGTACTTC.

V is TRBV19 and J is TRBJ2-7; weak D call: TRBD1 (6 bases). This CDR3 has 12 residues. Germline V gives CDR1 LNHDA, CDR2 SQIVND (reference sequence). V lost 5 bases, J lost 6 bases, and 11 bases lay in between. The CDR3 is CASSPGVGEQYF. Written as DNA, the CDR3 is TGTGCCAGTAGTCCAGGGGTCGGCGAGCAGTACTTC.

The V gene is TRBV7-3, the J gene TRBJ2-1; D is ambiguous. The ends were cut back, 2 bases at V and 5 bases at J, with 16 bases in the middle. Germline CDR1 SGHTA, CDR2 FQGTGA. This CDR3 is 16 amino acids long. The CDR3 region is CASSLLPESLNNEQFF. The CDR3 DNA reads as TGTGCCAGCAGCTTACTACCCGAGAGCCTTAACAATGAGCAGTTCTTC.

The chain has TRBV10-2 and TRBJ1-1; 8 positions match TRBD1. V lost 7 bases to trimming and J lost 4 bases; unmatched junction nucleotides: 17. The CDR3 is 17 amino acids. CDR1 is WSHSY and CDR2 is SAAADI in the germline V gene. The CDR3: CASTDGQGSWPGTEAFF. The DNA of the CDR3 is TGCGCCAGCACTGACGGACAGGGATCATGGCCGGGCACTGAAGCTTTCTTT.

The gene calls are TRBV5-1 and TRBJ1-1; D possibly corresponds to TRBD1 (6 bases). Germline values: CDR1 SGHRS, CDR2 YFSETQ. Trimming took off 3 bases at V and 1 base at J, with 10 bases between the two ends. This CDR3 has 14 amino acids. The CDR3 is CASSSGQWNTEAFF. CDR3 nucleotides: TGCGCCAGCAGCTCGGGACAATGGAACACTGAAGCTTTCTTT.

V gene TRBV4-2 combines with J gene TRBJ2-2, with D uncertain. CDR3 length: 17 amino acids. Germline CDR1 is LGHNA and CDR2 is YNFKEQ. Trimming took 0 bases from V and 8 from J, leaving 19 bases between them. The CDR3 region has the DNA TGTGCCAGCAGCCAAGAATCGCAGACAAATCTTGCGGGGGAGCTGTTTTTT. It codes for CASSQESQTNLAGELFF.

J is TRBJ1-2 and V is TRBV11-2; 7 nucleotides match TRBD1. The CDR3 is 14 amino acids. CDR1 is SGHAT and CDR2 is FQNNGV in the germline V gene. Trimming removed 4 bases from V and 6 bases from J; junction bases left unmatched: 8. CDR3 in amino acids: CASSSRQGRDGYTF. The CDR3 DNA follows: TGTGCCAGCAGCTCTAGACAGGGAAGAGATGGCTACACCTTC.